This passage covers 20 T cell receptor beta chains from one sample sequenced in a study of blood T cell repertoires in COVID-19. Sequencing was performed with immunoSEQ multiplex PCR; in TCRdb, only in-frame clones are kept and a portion is missing. The sample gives hundreds of thousands of clones, 70% to 90% of which show up once; approximately 2% is in the top ten. Input material: PBMCs or T cells enriched from blood (not recorded which). The receptors here all came from a woman aged 18 to 35 with acute COVID-19.

The chain combines TRBV28 with TRBJ2-7; 7 bases align to TRBD1. V gave up 7 bases and J gave up 5 bases; unmatched junction bases: 11. This CDR3 region has 14 residues. In germline, CDR1 is MDHEN, CDR2 SYDVKM. CDR3 DNA sequence: TGTGCCAGCATCAACCGGGACAGTGTCAACGAGCAGTACTTC. This sequence encodes CASINRDSVNEQYF.

The chain couples TRBV9 to TRBJ2-4; 7 nucleotides align to TRBD1. Per the germline V gene, CDR1 is SGDLS and CDR2 is YYNGEE. This CDR3 region has 14 residues. With 3 bases clipped from V and 7 bases from J, the junction kept 7 bases outside the gene matches. The CDR3 region is CASSEGDRMNIQYF. The CDR3 coding sequence is TGTGCCAGCAGCGAGGGGGACAGAATGAACATTCAGTACTTC.

The chain employs TRBV3-1 (or the pseudogene TRBV3-2) and TRBJ2-3, with D possibly TRBD1 on 6 matching bases. V lost 0 bases to trimming and J lost 0 bases, with 16 bases between them. The length of the CDR3 is 18 residues. Germline CDR1 LGHDT, CDR2 YNNKEL (reference sequence). The CDR3 coding sequence is TGTGCCAGCAGCCAAGAGGTCAGGGGCGTTTTTAGCACAGATACGCAGTATTTT. Its translation is CASSQEVRGVFSTDTQYF.

This chain uses TRBV6-5 with TRBJ1-2, with D maybe TRBD1 (6 bases). The V end lost 8 bases, the J end lost 4 bases, and 11 bases lay between the germline ends. The CDR3 sequence is 12 residues long. The germline gives CDR1 MNHEY, CDR2 SVGAGI. CDR3 in DNA: TGTGCCAGCCAAGGGACATCCTATGGCTACACCTTC. Translating gives CASQGTSYGYTF.

This clone was seen only a few times. The chain employs TRBV7-5 and TRBJ1-1; the table's D call, TRBD1, has no DNA check behind it. TRBV7-5 is labeled a pseudogene. This CDR3 is built from 17 residues. The CDR3 is CASIYRRDRVGNTEAFF. CDR3 in DNA: TGTGCCAGTATATATCGTCGGGACAGGGTGGGGAACACTGAAGCTTTCTTT.

The rearrangement uses TRBV29-1 and TRBJ2-7; 7 bases line up with TRBD1. Trimming took 6 bases from V and 7 from J; bases not matched to a gene: 12. From germline, CDR1 is SQVTM and CDR2 ANQGSEA. This CDR3 comprises 13 residues. Here the CDR3 reads CSVFDREDGEQYF. CDR3 DNA sequence: TGCAGCGTCTTCGACAGGGAAGACGGGGAGCAGTACTTC.

V is TRBV11-3 and J is TRBJ1-1; 8 nucleotides match TRBD1. Germline V gene data show CDR1 as SGHNT and CDR2 as YENEEA. The CDR3 consists of 15 residues. With 5 bases clipped from V and 4 bases from J, the junction kept 9 bases outside the gene matches. The CDR3 sequence: CASSATGGEGTEAFF. The CDR3 nucleotides are TGTGCCAGCAGCGCAACAGGGGGTGAAGGCACTGAAGCTTTCTTT.

This clone has only one observation. The chain has TRBV27 and TRBJ2-3; 9 bases align to TRBD2. Per germline, CDR1 MNHEY and CDR2 SMNVEV (reference sequence). The CDR3 spans 17 residues. Trimming took 2 bases from V and 4 from J; bases not matched to a gene: 10. In nucleotides, the CDR3 is TGTGCCAGCAGTTTAGGATTGGCTAGCGGGATCCCAGATACGCAGTATTTT. This encodes CASSLGLASGIPDTQYF.

This clone was observed a handful of times. V and J are TRBV2 and TRBJ2-7, with 13 positions matching TRBD2. With V trimmed by 8 bases and J by 5 bases, 9 bases remained unmatched. CDR1 is SNHLY, CDR2 FYNNEI, per germline. CDR3 length: 15 amino acids. CDR3 in amino acids: CASGQLAGGPHEQYF. The CDR3 coding sequence is TGTGCCAGCGGGCAACTAGCGGGAGGGCCCCACGAGCAGTACTTC.

The chain links TRBV28 to TRBJ1-2; D is possibly TRBD1 (5 bases). The germline gives CDR1 MDHEN, CDR2 SYDVKM. V gave up 1 base and J gave up 6 bases, with 15 bases separating them. The length of the CDR3 is 15 residues. CDR3 in DNA: TGTGCCAGCAGTTTATTTGTTTCGACAGAGGATGGCTACACCTTC. It codes for CASSLFVSTEDGYTF.

J is TRBJ2-7 and V is TRBV27, with 9 bases fitting TRBD2. The CDR3 length is 19 residues. The germline gives CDR1 MNHEY, CDR2 SMNVEV (reference sequence). J lost 4 bases, V lost 2 bases, and 18 bases had no gene match. As DNA, the CDR3 is TGTGCCAGCAGTTTACGGGAAGGCGGGAGGGCCCGTTTGGGGTACGAGCAGTACTTC. Translation gives CASSLREGGRARLGYEQYF.

The chain carries TRBV5-1 and TRBJ1-1; 8 positions agree with TRBD1. The CDR3 totals 16 residues. After removal of 0 bases from V and 6 bases from J, the junction contained 10 bases not matched to a gene. Looked up from germline, CDR1 is SGHRS and CDR2 is YFSETQ. The CDR3 DNA follows: TGCGCCAGCAGCTTGGCGACAGGGGACGAGAGGTCTGAAGCTTTCTTT. This codes for CASSLATGDERSEAFF.

V gene TRBV6-1 combines with J gene TRBJ1-3; D gene uncertain. The CDR3 loop spans 15 amino acids. The germline V gene has CDR1 MNHNS and CDR2 SASEGT. V gave up 3 bases and J gave up 0 bases, with 9 bases separating them. CDR3 nucleotide sequence: TGTGCCAGCAGTGACCATAGAGTCTCTGGAAACACCATATATTTT. Protein product: CASSDHRVSGNTIYF.

In its sample, this clone was seen a few times. The chain couples TRBV27 to TRBJ1-6, with 10 nucleotides matching TRBD1. The CDR3 is made up of 15 amino acids. The trim removed 9 bases at V and 8 bases at J, leaving 10 bases unmatched. Germline values: CDR1 MNHEY, CDR2 SMNVEV (reference sequence). The CDR3 is CARLSPGQGYSPLHF. CDR3 sequence (DNA): TGTGCCAGACTTTCACCGGGACAGGGGTATTCACCCCTCCACTTT.

The chain has TRBV6-5 and TRBJ1-2; D is possibly TRBD1 (5 bases). Germline-derived CDR1 and CDR2 are MNHEY and SVGAGI. The CDR3 spans 13 residues. V was cut by 6 bases and J by 2 bases, with 10 bases left in between. The CDR3 spells CASSPGLNYGYTF. In nucleotides, the CDR3 is TGTGCCAGCAGCCCGGGACTAAACTATGGCTACACCTTC.

The chain recombines TRBV7-8 with TRBJ2-3; 14 positions match TRBD2. The CDR3 contains 15 residues. V was clipped by 5 bases and J by 6 bases; unmatched bases: 4. The V gene's germline CDR1 is SGHVS and CDR2 FQNEAQ. Here the CDR3 DNA reads TGTGCCAGCAGCCTGTGGACTAGCGGGGGGGATACGCAGTATTTT. Translation: CASSLWTSGGDTQYF.

This chain connects TRBV9 to TRBJ1-1, with unresolved D. CDR3 length equals 16 residues. Germline V CDR1 and CDR2: SGDLS, YYNGEE. The V gene lost 4 bases and the J gene lost 1 base, with 17 bases spanning the gap. This chain's CDR3 is CASSPSAGRQNTEAFF. For the CDR3, the DNA is TGTGCCAGCAGCCCAAGTGCGGGGAGACAGAACACTGAAGCTTTCTTT.

V usage is TRBV25-1 and J usage is TRBJ2-1, with a possible D match to TRBD1 (6 bases). CDR1 and CDR2 from the germline V gene are MGHDK and SYGVNS. Trimming pared 5 bases from V and 0 bases from J, leaving 11 bases between. The CDR3 has 15 residues. The CDR3 DNA sequence: TGTGCCAGCAGTCGTACAGGGATCTCCTACAATGAGCAGTTCTTC. Translating gives CASSRTGISYNEQFF.

This chain connects TRBV19 to TRBJ1-1; TRBD1 agrees at 10 bases. V lost 1 base to trimming and J lost 1 base; unmatched junction nucleotides: 9. Germline CDR1 and CDR2: LNHDA and SQIVND (reference sequence). This CDR3 is built from 18 residues. The CDR3 DNA is TGTGCCAGTAGTATAGGGCGACAGGGGGCAAGTGAGAACACTGAAGCTTTCTTT. Translating it yields CASSIGRQGASENTEAFF.

The chain has TRBV19 and TRBJ2-7, with 9 bases fitting TRBD2. This CDR3 comprises 15 residues. Losses at the gene ends were 5 bases for V and 2 bases for J; bases not matched to a gene: 7. CDR1 LNHDA and CDR2 SQIVND come from the germline V gene (reference sequence). The CDR3 is CASSETSGGTYEQYF. The CDR3 DNA is TGTGCCAGTAGTGAGACTAGCGGAGGAACCTACGAGCAGTACTTC.